The TCR beta chain under discussion was sequenced for a study of early T cells in non-severe SARS-CoV-2 infection (dated by TCRdb to the early 2020s). Broadly, across the study: Because TCR sequencing relied on bulk RNA taken from unsorted whole blood, pairing of alpha and beta chains was not possible.

Libraries were constructed by 5' RACE. TCRdb records NextSeq 500 as the sequencer. To correct for sequencing error and PCR bias, the TCR library protocol tagged individual cDNA molecules with unique molecular identifiers. TCR alpha and beta chains were both sequenced, and the abundances of alpha and beta sequences in each sample were closely correlated with each other. In the paper's pipeline: V gene, J gene and CDR3 annotation of TCR sequences was performed with Decombinator V4. Expanded TCRs were defined as changing significantly between any two time points under a Poisson model with p below 0.0001. TCR abundances were normalised to the total number of TCRs sequenced per sample and expressed as counts per million. TRAV1-2 paired with TRAJ12, TRAJ20 or TRAJ33 defined MAIT TCRs, while TRAV10 paired with TRAJ18 defined iNKT TCRs. VDJdb, accessed 1 November 2021, was searched for CMV, EBV and SARS-CoV-2 annotated TCRs, excluding TCRs annotated for multiple antigens. TCRdb reprocessed the public reads (quality trimming at Q25 with fastp, clone calling with MiXCR) and kept in-frame beta chains. CDR3 protein duplicates are merged, each entry listing the most common genes and DNA. The V and J calls come from TCRdb's annotation, not from the publication. This sample comprises tens of thousands of distinct CDR3 sequences, about 14% of them detected only once. Under 4% of the sample is in the top ten clones.

This clonotype was recorded a few times. There is no known antigen for this receptor. No much larger clone is present one base from it, and per-base qualities are unavailable. On the study overall, not on this receptor specifically: VDJdb matching was skewed toward anti-spike CD8 responses and likely underestimated virus-specific expansions, missing private and CD4 specificities.

In the germline V gene, CDR1 corresponds to MDHEN and CDR2 to SYDVKM. Relative to germline, V is 7 bases shorter and J is 11 bases shorter, with 17 bases between their ends. CDR3 length: 12 amino acids, cysteine to phenylalanine. Only CDR3 DNA remains: 36 bases, in frame from the first base. The study was a case-control design nested within a healthcare worker cohort in London, UK, with weekly nasopharyngeal swab PCR tests and blood sampling. Between 23 and 31 March 2020, the week of the UK lockdown, healthcare workers were enrolled and then followed up weekly for as long as 16 weeks. The chain joins TRBV28 to TRBJ1-1; possibly the D gene is TRBD1, per 5 matching bases. Sequencing was performed on whole blood. The TCR comes from an adult who was a healthcare worker with PCR-confirmed SARS-CoV-2 infection or an uninfected control (not recorded which). CDR3 loop: CASTGGGFGAFF. The base sequence is TGTGCCAGCACCGGGGGAGGGTTTGGGGCTTTCTTT.